What follows are 14 T cell receptor beta chains derived from one specimen sequenced in a study of T cell responses to AZD1222 COVID-19 vaccine. The method was immunoSEQ multiplex PCR; TCRdb's version includes in-frame clones alone and lacks a portion of them. This table holds about 120,000 clones, 90% to 95% found once. The sample was peripheral blood, taken on day 0 of AZD1222 vaccination. The receptors derive from an adult in good health.

The chain's CDR3 is CASSYSTPIDGYTF. The DNA of the CDR3 is TGTGCCAGCAGTTACTCGACCCCTATAGATGGCTACACCTTC. The chain employs TRBV6-5 and TRBJ1-2; no reliable D call. Germline V gene data show CDR1 as MNHEY and CDR2 as SVGAGI. The CDR3 contains 14 residues. Trimming pared 0 bases from V and 6 bases from J, leaving 11 bases between.

CDR3 residues: CASSLGGQIYEQYF. Written as DNA, the CDR3 is TGTGCCAGCAGCTTGGGGGGACAGATCTACGAGCAGTACTTC. The V gene is TRBV5-4, the J gene TRBJ2-7; 7 nucleotides line up with TRBD1. The CDR3 is 14 amino acids. The V and J ends lost 0 bases and 3 bases, in that order; junction bases with no gene match: 3. CDR1 and CDR2 (germline): SGHNT, YYREEE (reference sequence).

The rearrangement uses TRBV3-1 (or the pseudogene TRBV3-2) and TRBJ1-5; possible D gene TRBD1, 6 bases. V lost 4 bases to trimming and J lost 4 bases, with 20 bases between them. CDR3 length: 17 amino acids. Germline-derived CDR1 and CDR2 are LGHDT and YNNKEL (reference sequence). The CDR3, as DNA: TGTGCCAGCAGCCCGTCGGGGGGCGCCCAACCGAATCAGCCCCAGCATTTT. As protein: CASSPSGGAQPNQPQHF.

This clone appeared a single time. The J gene is TRBJ2-7, the V gene TRBV4-3; perhaps D is TRBD1 or TRBD2 (5 bases each). The CDR3 spans 15 residues. The germline gives CDR1 LGHNA, CDR2 YSLEER. The ends were cut back, 4 bases at V and 6 bases at J, with 19 bases in the middle. CDR3 loop: CASSLGIGARSEQYF. In nucleotides, the CDR3 is TGCGCCAGCAGCCTAGGGATCGGGGCGCGGAGCGAGCAGTACTTC.

The chain combines TRBV11-3 with TRBJ2-1; TRBD2 matches 8 bases. Trimming at V came to 2 bases and at J to 1 base, leaving 13 bases not matched to a gene. This CDR3 has 19 residues. Germline loops: CDR1 SGHNT, CDR2 YENEEA. CDR3 bases: TGTGCCAGCAGCTTACTGCGGGGGGCGGCAATAGGATCCTACAATGAGCAGTTCTTC. Translating gives CASSLLRGAAIGSYNEQFF. The full variable domain, completed using reference TRBV11-3 and TRBJ2-1, is EAGVVQSPRYKIIEKKQPVAFWCNPISGHNTLYWYLQNLGQGPELLIRYENEEAVDDSQLPKDRFSAERLKGVDSTLKIQPAELGDSAVYLCASSLLRGAAIGSYNEQFFGPGTRLTVL.

This clone appeared once. The identical CDR3 is also encoded by other nucleotide sequences in the sample. The V and J genes are TRBV5-5 and TRBJ1-2; D might be TRBD1 (5 bases). This CDR3 contains 16 residues. With 2 bases removed from V and 2 bases from J, the gap between germline ends came to 16 bases. Germline V CDR1 and CDR2: SGHKS, YYEKEE (reference sequence). CDR3 residues: CASSLGPARGNYGYTF. The CDR3, as DNA: TGTGCCAGCAGCTTAGGTCCGGCGCGGGGGAACTATGGCTACACCTTC.

The chain recombines TRBV7-9 with TRBJ2-1; 8 bases agree with TRBD1. V shed 5 bases, J shed 2 bases, and the junction held 2 bases outside the gene matches. Germline CDR1 reads SEHNR; CDR2 reads FQNEAQ (reference sequence). CDR3 size: 14 residues. The CDR3 loop is CASSPDRAYNEQFF. The CDR3 bases are TGTGCCAGCAGCCCGGACAGGGCCTACAATGAGCAGTTCTTC. The whole variable domain, remainder taken from reference TRBV7-9 and TRBJ2-1, is DTGVSQNPRHKITKRGQNVTFRCDPISEHNRLYWYRQTLGQGPEFLTYFQNEAQLEKSRLLSDRFSAERPKGSFSTLEIQRTEQGDSAMYLCASSPDRAYNEQFFGPGTRLTVL.

The chain is built from TRBV25-1 and TRBJ1-2; D is perhaps TRBD1 (5 bases). V lost 2 bases, J lost 4 bases, and 11 bases lay in between. CDR3 size: 14 residues. Germline values: CDR1 MGHDK, CDR2 SYGVNS. The CDR3 DNA follows: TGTGCCAGCAGTGAAGTGGGAGGGGCCTATGGCTACACCTTC. Amino acid sequence: CASSEVGGAYGYTF.

The CDR3 nucleotides are TGCGCCAGCAGCTTGGACACCGTTAACTATGGCTACACCTTC. This sequence encodes CASSLDTVNYGYTF. The rearrangement links TRBV5-1 to TRBJ1-2; D is uncertain. This CDR3 has 14 residues. V was cut by 0 bases and J by 1 base, with 7 bases left in between. Per germline, CDR1 SGHRS and CDR2 YFSETQ.

The chain combines TRBV7-8 with TRBJ1-3; no firm D call. Trimming stripped 4 bases from V and 0 bases from J, with 7 bases between. There are 14 residues in the CDR3. Germline V gene data show CDR1 as SGHVS and CDR2 as FQNEAQ. The CDR3 nucleotides read TGTGCCAGCAGCTCACTCGTCTCTGGAAACACCATATATTTT. Its translation is CASSSLVSGNTIYF.

The chain carries TRBV12-3 or TRBV12-4 and TRBJ1-1; 7 nucleotides match TRBD1. With V trimmed by 10 bases and J by 1 base, 6 bases remained unmatched. This CDR3 spans 13 amino acids. The CDR3 DNA is TGTGCCACCTCCAGGGGGGCGAACACTGAAGCTTTCTTT. Translation gives CATSRGANTEAFF.

The chain uses TRBV18 and TRBJ2-2; possible D gene TRBD1, 5 bases. V was trimmed by 3 bases and J by 5 bases, leaving 16 bases between them. This CDR3 contains 16 residues. Germline-derived CDR1 and CDR2 are KGHSH and LQKENI. The CDR3 bases are TGTGCCAGCTCACCCCTCCCGCAGGGAAAGACCGGGGAGCTGTTTTTT. Encoded protein: CASSPLPQGKTGELFF.

This chain's CDR3 is CASSLGTGRITGELFF. CDR3 nucleotides: TGTGCCAGTAGTTTAGGCACAGGGAGGATCACCGGGGAGCTGTTTTTT. This chain joins TRBV19 and TRBJ2-2, with D perhaps matching TRBD1 or TRBD2 (6 bases each). Per the germline V gene, CDR1 is LNHDA and CDR2 is SQIVND (reference sequence). V gave up 5 bases and J gave up 4 bases, with 17 bases separating them. The CDR3 sequence is 16 residues long.

This chain uses TRBV24-1 with TRBJ1-2; 11 nucleotides agree with TRBD1. With V trimmed by 3 bases and J by 2 bases, 4 bases remained unmatched. CDR1 KGHDR and CDR2 SFDVKD come from the germline V gene. The CDR3 covers 16 residues. CDR3 amino acids: CATSDGQGAPNYGYTF. Here the CDR3 DNA reads TGTGCCACCAGTGATGGACAGGGGGCCCCGAACTATGGCTACACCTTC.